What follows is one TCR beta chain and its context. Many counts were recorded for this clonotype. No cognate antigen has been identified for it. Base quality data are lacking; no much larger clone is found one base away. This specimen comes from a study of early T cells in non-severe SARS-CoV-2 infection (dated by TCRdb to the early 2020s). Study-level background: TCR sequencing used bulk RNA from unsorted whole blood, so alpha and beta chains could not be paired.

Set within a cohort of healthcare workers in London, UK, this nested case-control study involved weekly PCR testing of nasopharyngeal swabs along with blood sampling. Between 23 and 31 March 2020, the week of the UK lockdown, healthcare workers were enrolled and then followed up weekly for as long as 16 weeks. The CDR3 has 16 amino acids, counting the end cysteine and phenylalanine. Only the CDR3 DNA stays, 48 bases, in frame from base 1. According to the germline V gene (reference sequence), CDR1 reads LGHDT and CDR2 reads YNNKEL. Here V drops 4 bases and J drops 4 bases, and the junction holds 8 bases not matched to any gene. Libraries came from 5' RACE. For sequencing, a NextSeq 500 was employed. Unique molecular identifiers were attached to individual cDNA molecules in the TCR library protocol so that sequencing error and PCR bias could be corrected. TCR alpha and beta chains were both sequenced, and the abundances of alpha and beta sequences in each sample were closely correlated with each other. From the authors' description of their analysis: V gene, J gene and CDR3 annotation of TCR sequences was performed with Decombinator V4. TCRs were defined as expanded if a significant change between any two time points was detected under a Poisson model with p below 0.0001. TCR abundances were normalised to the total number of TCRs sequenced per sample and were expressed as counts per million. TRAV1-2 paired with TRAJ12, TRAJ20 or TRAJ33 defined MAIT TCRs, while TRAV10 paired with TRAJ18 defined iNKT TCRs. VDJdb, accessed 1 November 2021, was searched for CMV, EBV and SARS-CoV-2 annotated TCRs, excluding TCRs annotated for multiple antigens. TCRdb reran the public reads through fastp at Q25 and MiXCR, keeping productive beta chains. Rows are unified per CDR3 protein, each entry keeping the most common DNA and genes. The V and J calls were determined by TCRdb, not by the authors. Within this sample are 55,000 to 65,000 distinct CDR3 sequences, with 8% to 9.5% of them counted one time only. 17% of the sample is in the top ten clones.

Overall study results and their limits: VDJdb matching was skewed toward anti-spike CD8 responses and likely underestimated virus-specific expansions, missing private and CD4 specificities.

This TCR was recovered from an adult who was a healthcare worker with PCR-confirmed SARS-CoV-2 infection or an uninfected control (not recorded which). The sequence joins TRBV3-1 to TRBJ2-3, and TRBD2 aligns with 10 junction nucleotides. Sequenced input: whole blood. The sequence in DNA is TGTGCCAGCAGCCCATTGGCTAGCGGGAGCTCAGATACGCAGTATTTT. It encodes CASSPLASGSSDTQYF.